These 20 T cell receptor beta chains came from one sample sequenced in a study of spatial heterogeneity in lung cancer. These receptors' antigens are unknown. Time point of the sample: sample taken at primary tumor resection. TCRdb itself ran the 5' RACE reads through MiXCR, one entry per CDR3 protein. This sample has over 15,000 distinct CDR3 sequences, with 6.2% found just once. Whole-study results and caveats: Counts of expanded intratumoral alpha and beta TCRs tracked tumor mutation counts.

This specimen consisted of lung tumor tissue, obtained at surgery. Receptor source: a male donor with early-stage non-small cell lung cancer.

This clonotype rates as medium-sized. This beta chain is a stray read from a library made for alpha chains; its abundance is not meaningful. J is TRBJ1-5 and V is TRBV29-1; D not certain. This CDR3 contains 12 residues. Germline V gene data show CDR1 as SQVTM and CDR2 as ANQGSEA. V lost 4 bases and J lost 1, with 5 bases in between. The CDR3 loop is CSVGDSNQPQHF. CDR3 in DNA: TGCAGCGTTGGCGACAGCAATCAGCCCCAGCATTTT. Variable domain in full (rest from reference TRBV29-1 and TRBJ1-5): SAVISQKPSRDICQRGTSLTIQCQVDSQVTMMFWYRQQPGQSLTLIATANQGSEATYESGFVIDKFPISRPNLTFSTLTVSNMSPEDSSIYLCSVGDSNQPQHFGDGTRLSIL.

This clonotype has just a few counts. This beta chain lies outside the target of a library built for alpha chains; its clone size means little. The V and J genes are TRBV6-5 and TRBJ2-1; no clear D. The CDR3 runs 14 residues. Looked up from germline, CDR1 is MNHEY and CDR2 is SVGAGI. Trimming took off 5 bases at V and 2 bases at J, with 10 bases between the two ends. CDR3 coding DNA: TGTGCCAGCAGTGAGGAGAACACCTACAATGAGCAGTTCTTC. Translation gives CASSEENTYNEQFF.

This clonotype was seen ten or more times. A library prepared for alpha chains yielded this beta chain as an off-target read; its size is of little meaning. The chain uses TRBV4-3 and TRBJ1-1; a weak D match, TRBD1 (5 bases). The CDR3 runs to 15 residues. Trimming took 0 bases from V and 5 from J, leaving 13 bases between them. The germline V gene has CDR1 LGHNA and CDR2 YSLEER. DNA for the CDR3: TGCGCCAGCAGCCAAGAAAGGACACGTGGAACTGAAGCTTTCTTT. This sequence encodes CASSQERTRGTEAFF.

This clonotype was observed many times. A library prepared for alpha chains yielded this beta chain as an off-target read; its size is of little meaning. The chain joins TRBV7-9 to TRBJ1-4, with TRBD1 matching 7 bases. The V and J ends lost 5 bases and 0 bases, in that order; junction bases with no gene match: 18. Looked up from germline, CDR1 is SEHNR and CDR2 is FQNEAQ (reference sequence). The length of the CDR3 is 20 residues. The CDR3: CASSPSLGTVDYATNEKLFF. The CDR3 region has the DNA TGTGCCAGCAGCCCGTCCCTAGGGACAGTGGATTACGCAACTAATGAAAAACTGTTTTTT. The full variable domain, completed using reference TRBV7-9 and TRBJ1-4, is DTGVSQNPRHKITKRGQNVTFRCDPISEHNRLYWYRQTLGQGPEFLTYFQNEAQLEKSRLLSDRFSAERPKGSFSTLEIQRTEQGDSAMYLCASSPSLGTVDYATNEKLFFGSGTQLSVL.

This clonotype was detected ten times or more. Within a library made for alpha chains, this beta chain is off target, and its count is uninformative. The rearrangement uses TRBV4-3 and TRBJ2-3; the D gene is possibly TRBD2 (5 bases). The CDR3 consists of 16 residues. Germline V gene lookup returns CDR1 LGHNA and CDR2 YSLEER. V lost 0 bases and J lost 3, with 13 bases in between. CDR3 nucleotides: TGCGCCAGCAGCCAAGAACGGTCCGGGGTAACAGATACGCAGTATTTT. It translates to CASSQERSGVTDTQYF.

In its sample, this clonotype was seen many times. This beta chain was picked up by a library intended for alpha chains and is off target, so its count carries little meaning. In nucleotides, the CDR3 is TGCGCCAGCAGCCAAGCCCCACCAGGGGGGGACCAAGAGACCCAGTACTTC. Translation gives CASSQAPPGGDQETQYF. The rearrangement uses TRBV4-1 and TRBJ2-5; perhaps D is TRBD1 or TRBD2 (7 bases each). Per germline, CDR1 MGHRA and CDR2 YSYEKL. Trimming left V 1 base short and J 0 bases short, with 15 bases between. This CDR3 has 17 amino acids.

Details on this clonotype: Being off target in a library aimed at alpha chains, this beta chain has a size of little meaning. J is TRBJ2-5 and V is TRBV4-2; either TRBD1 or TRBD2 may fit D (5 bases each). The germline V and J ends were trimmed by 1 base and 7 bases, with 16 bases remaining between them. The CDR3 totals 15 residues. Germline V gives CDR1 LGHNA, CDR2 YNFKEQ. The CDR3 coding sequence is TGTGCCAGCAGCCAAGGGTTGAGCGTCGGGGCGACCCAGTACTTC. Its translation: CASSQGLSVGATQYF.

This clonotype was observed at least ten times. For a library built for alpha chains, this beta chain is a stray read; little rests on its size. The rearrangement links TRBV20-1 to TRBJ2-7; possibly TRBD2 for D (5 bases). The V end was cut by 1 base, the J end by 3 bases, with 10 bases between. Germline V gene lookup returns CDR1 DFQATT and CDR2 SNEGSKA (reference sequence). There are 13 residues in the CDR3. CDR3 nucleotides: TGCAGTGCTAGAGGCATTAGCGACTACGAGCAGTACTTC. Translating gives CSARGISDYEQYF.

This clonotype is medium-sized within its sample. Since it is a stray read in a library aimed at alpha chains, this beta chain has a size that is not meaningful. The J gene is TRBJ2-1, the V gene TRBV13; 7 nucleotides line up with TRBD2. The J segment lost 6 bases and the V segment lost 1 base, leaving 9 bases of the junction unmatched. The CDR3 has 16 residues. Germline V CDR1 and CDR2: PRHDT, FYEKMQ (reference sequence). CDR3 residues: CASSLAPAGPTNEQFF. In DNA, the CDR3 is TGTGCCAGCAGCTTAGCCCCAGCGGGGCCCACCAATGAGCAGTTCTTC.

This clonotype was detected ten times or more. This beta chain was picked up by a library intended for alpha chains and is off target, so its count carries little meaning. The rearrangement links TRBV12-3 or TRBV12-4 to TRBJ2-6, with D unclear. The V gene lost 2 bases and the J gene lost 0 bases, with 5 bases spanning the gap. This CDR3 contains 15 residues. CDR3: CASSLWISGANVLTF. The CDR3 DNA follows: TGTGCCAGCAGTTTATGGATCTCTGGGGCCAACGTCCTGACTTTC.

Many counts were recorded for this clonotype. The library was designed around alpha chains, so this beta chain is a stray read whose abundance carries little weight. This chain uses TRBV20-1 with TRBJ2-1; 7 bases map to TRBD1. Germline lookup yields CDR1 DFQATT and CDR2 SNEGSKA (reference sequence). The CDR3 spans 13 residues. V lost 3 bases and J lost 8; bases outside the gene matches: 7. Here the CDR3 DNA reads TGCAGTGCTAGCGAAGGGACAGAACATGAGCAGTTCTTC. Translated, it gives CSASEGTEHEQFF.

This clonotype was found many times. Within a library made for alpha chains, this beta chain is off target, and its count is uninformative. This chain joins TRBV12-3 or TRBV12-4 and TRBJ2-7; perhaps TRBD2 as D (5 bases). The CDR3 sequence is 13 residues long. V was pared by 1 base and J by 7 bases, with 11 bases between. The CDR3 loop is CASSLGGPQEQYF. CDR3 nucleotides: TGTGCCAGCAGTTTAGGAGGGCCACAGGAGCAGTACTTC.

This clonotype is medium-sized within its sample. Because this beta chain is a stray read in a library intended to capture alpha chains, its abundance should not be given much weight. The rearrangement joins TRBV29-1 to TRBJ2-7; 8 nucleotides line up with TRBD1. The CDR3 is made up of 13 amino acids. Trimming removed 7 bases from V and 2 bases from J; junction bases left unmatched: 7. Germline CDR1 SQVTM, CDR2 ANQGSEA. DNA of the CDR3: TGCAGCGCTACCGGGACAGGCACCTACGAGCAGTACTTC. Its protein product is CSATGTGTYEQYF.

The sample holds many counts of this clonotype. The library was built for alpha chains, so this beta chain is an off-target read and its size means little. The chain carries TRBV9 and TRBJ2-1; 7 bases align to TRBD2. The CDR3 totals 17 residues. The germline V gene has CDR1 SGDLS and CDR2 YYNGEE. V lost 0 bases, J lost 4 bases, and 10 bases stayed unmatched. The CDR3 protein is CASSVVPSGGGYNEQFF. The CDR3, as DNA: TGTGCCAGCAGCGTAGTCCCGTCTGGCGGGGGTTACAATGAGCAGTTCTTC.

This clonotype was seen ten or more times. Little can be read into the size of this beta chain, an off-target read in a library designed for alpha chains. The chain combines TRBV24-1 with TRBJ2-1, with D unclear. CDR3 length: 11 residues. CDR1 is KGHDR and CDR2 is SFDVKD in the germline V gene. Trimming took off 4 bases at V and 9 bases at J, with 6 bases between the two ends. The CDR3 DNA sequence: TGTGCCACCAGTGACCGGACTGAGCAGTTCTTC. Encoded protein: CATSDRTEQFF.

This clonotype was recorded many times. Little can be read into the size of this beta chain, an off-target read in a library designed for alpha chains. The chain joins TRBV29-1 to TRBJ2-3, with TRBD2 matching over 9 bases. This CDR3 has 16 amino acids. The J segment lost 3 bases and the V segment lost 1 base, leaving 8 bases of the junction unmatched. Germline V gives CDR1 SQVTM, CDR2 ANQGSEA. The CDR3 here is CSVEALAGKRTDTQYF. CDR3 DNA: TGCAGCGTTGAAGCCCTAGCGGGGAAGAGGACAGATACGCAGTATTTT.

This clonotype was picked up many times. Little can be read into the size of this beta chain, an off-target read in a library designed for alpha chains. This chain connects TRBV5-5 to TRBJ1-1; D is unclear. The CDR3 has 14 amino acids. CDR1 and CDR2 (germline): SGHKS, YYEKEE (reference sequence). The V gene lost 4 bases and the J gene lost 7 bases, with 17 bases spanning the gap. The CDR3 reads CASSPDEGVDEAFF. The CDR3 DNA reads TGTGCCAGCAGCCCCGACGAGGGCGTGGATGAAGCTTTCTTT.

This clonotype has ten or more counts. Being off target in a library aimed at alpha chains, this beta chain has a size of little meaning. V gene TRBV5-1 combines with J gene TRBJ1-5; the D is unclear. V was cut by 0 bases and J by 7 bases, with 14 bases left in between. The CDR3 is 15 residues long. Germline CDR1 and CDR2: SGHRS and YFSETQ. CDR3 region: CASSLDAGGGQPQHF. As DNA, the CDR3 is TGCGCCAGCAGCTTGGATGCAGGCGGTGGGCAGCCCCAGCATTTT.

This clonotype ranks as medium-sized. This beta chain is off target for a library built for alpha chains, so its abundance means little. This sequence joins TRBV12-3 or TRBV12-4 and TRBJ2-2; TRBD2 aligns across 7 bases. Trimming removed 10 bases from V and 5 bases from J; junction bases left unmatched: 13. The CDR3 runs 15 residues. The chain's CDR3 is CATTGLSMWTGELFF. CDR3 DNA sequence: TGTGCCACTACGGGACTATCGATGTGGACCGGGGAGCTGTTTTTT.

Ten or more counts support this clonotype. Being off target in a library aimed at alpha chains, this beta chain has a size of little meaning. The rearrangement joins TRBV7-9 to TRBJ2-1; D might be TRBD1 (6 bases). This CDR3 has 14 residues. With 4 bases removed from V and 2 bases from J, the gap between germline ends came to 9 bases. Germline CDR1 SEHNR, CDR2 FQNEAQ (reference sequence). The CDR3 DNA reads as TGTGCCAGCAGCTGGACAGCACCCTACAATGAGCAGTTCTTC. It codes for CASSWTAPYNEQFF.